The rows below give T cell receptor beta chains drawn from one sample of a study of cytomegalovirus exposure and HLA in healthy donors. TCRdb's table, derived via immunoSEQ multiplex PCR, lists solely in-frame clones and lacks some. The sample has tens of thousands of clones; about 68% are singletons. The sequenced sample consisted of PBMCs. The source is a human donor in good health. CDR3s include the opening cysteine and the closing phenylalanine or tryptophan. A D gene is named only where the DNA matches it firmly. Not all rows give a size; the values are once, few, many and, for expanded clones, a class.

V,D,size,J,length,CDR3,DNA
TRBV7-2,.,.,TRBJ2-1,15,CASSSSSGSYNEQFF,TGTGCCAGCAGCTCCTCCTCCGGTTCCTACAATGAGCAGTTCTTC
TRBV7-8,.,.,TRBJ2-1,13,CASSLGTGDEQFF,TGTGCCAGCAGCTTAGGCACAGGTGATGAGCAGTTCTTC
TRBV4-3,.,few,TRBJ2-5,15,CASSQDHGAGETQYF,TGCGCCAGCAGCCAAGATCATGGGGCTGGGGAGACCCAGTACTTC
TRBV5-4,TRBD1,.,TRBJ2-5,14,CASSFGQGQETQYF,TGTGCCAGCAGCTTTGGACAGGGACAAGAGACCCAGTACTTC
TRBV5-4,.,few,TRBJ2-2,15,CASSSSGSYTGELFF,TGTGCCAGCAGCTCTTCAGGGTCGTACACCGGGGAGCTGTTTTTT
TRBV7-9,.,.,TRBJ2-5,14,CASSLGRYQETQYF,TGTGCCAGCAGCTTAGGGAGGTACCAAGAGACCCAGTACTTC
TRBV5-1,TRBD2,.,TRBJ2-1,17,CASSPRPPRGGRHEQFF,TGCGCCAGCAGCCCCCGACCCCCGCGGGGGGGCCGTCATGAGCAGTTCTTC
TRBV30,TRBD1,.,TRBJ1-2,15,CAWTPADREGYGYTF,TGTGCCTGGACCCCAGCGGACAGGGAGGGGTATGGCTACACCTTC
TRBV7-2,TRBD2,.,TRBJ2-7,15,CASSLVGGTSYEQYF,TGTGCCAGCAGCTTAGTAGGGGGGACTAGCTACGAGCAGTACTTC
TRBV5-1,TRBD1,.,TRBJ1-2,14,CASSLSGGGYGYTF,TGCGCCAGCAGCTTATCAGGGGGCGGGTATGGCTACACCTTC
TRBV4-1,.,few,TRBJ2-1,17,CASSHHRGGGSNNEQFF,TGCGCCAGCAGCCACCACCGAGGGGGGGGCAGTAACAATGAGCAGTTCTTC
TRBV5-6,.,few,TRBJ2-1,11,CASGRFFEQFF,TGTGCCAGCGGGAGGTTTTTTGAGCAGTTCTTC
TRBV15,.,.,TRBJ2-7,14,CATSRARGTYEQYF,TGTGCCACCAGCAGAGCCCGCGGCACCTACGAGCAGTACTTC
TRBV7-2,TRBD2,.,TRBJ2-2,14,CASSFSGGTGELFF,TGTGCCAGCAGCTTTAGCGGGGGCACCGGGGAGCTGTTTTTT
TRBV5-6,TRBD1,.,TRBJ2-7,14,CASSFGTGAYEQYF,TGTGCCAGCAGTTTTGGGACAGGGGCCTACGAGCAGTACTTC
TRBV2,TRBD1,.,TRBJ2-5,12,CASSGQGETQYF,TGTGCCAGCAGTGGACAGGGGGAGACCCAGTACTTC
TRBV7-9,.,.,TRBJ2-1,15,CASSPPQGGYNEQFF,TGTGCCAGCAGCCCTCCCCAGGGGGGCTACAATGAGCAGTTCTTC
TRBV2,.,.,TRBJ2-5,17,CASRLEDSTSPQETQYF,TGTGCCAGCAGGCTCGAGGACAGTACTTCACCTCAAGAGACCCAGTACTTC
TRBV2,TRBD1,.,TRBJ1-5,16,CASRTRQGASSQPQHF,TGTGCCAGCAGAACCCGACAGGGGGCGTCTAGTCAGCCCCAGCATTTT
TRBV7-2,.,.,TRBJ2-7,14,CASSSFDSSYEQYF,TGTGCCAGCAGCTCCTTCGACAGCTCCTACGAGCAGTACTTC
TRBV27,.,.,TRBJ2-5,13,CASSHRAEETQYF,TGTGCCAGCAGTCACAGGGCGGAAGAGACCCAGTACTTC
TRBV25-1,TRBD2,.,TRBJ2-7,12,CASSRGGGEQYF,TGTGCCAGCAGTCGGGGGGGCGGCGAGCAGTACTTC
TRBV19,TRBD1,.,TRBJ2-7,15,CASSIGDRFSYEQYF,TGTGCCAGTAGTATAGGGGACAGATTCTCCTACGAGCAGTACTTC
TRBV11-3,.,.,TRBJ1-2,13,CASSPENWAGYTF,TGTGCCAGCAGCCCAGAGAACTGGGCGGGCTACACCTTC
TRBV18,TRBD1,.,TRBJ2-7,17,CASSPLEDRGRSYEQYF,TGTGCCAGCTCACCACTTGAAGACAGGGGGCGATCCTACGAGCAGTACTTC
TRBV5-6,TRBD2,.,TRBJ2-3,17,CASSPLAGGEYTDTQYF,TGTGCCAGCAGCCCACTAGCGGGGGGCGAATACACAGATACGCAGTATTTT
TRBV18,TRBD1,.,TRBJ1-2,17,CASSLRDRPLGWYGYTF,TGTGCCAGCTCACTACGGGACAGGCCTTTGGGGTGGTATGGCTACACCTTC
TRBV19,.,.,TRBJ2-3,13,CASSTGFTDTQYF,TGTGCCAGTAGTACAGGGTTCACAGATACGCAGTATTTT
TRBV9,.,.,TRBJ1-3,17,CASSGEEGRSSGNTIYF,TGTGCCAGCAGCGGGGAGGAGGGGCGAAGCTCTGGAAACACCATATATTTT
TRBV7-6,TRBD2,.,TRBJ2-7,18,CASSTYPGLAGGTYEQYF,TGTGCCAGCAGCACGTATCCGGGACTAGCGGGGGGGACCTACGAGCAGTACTTC
TRBV7-3,.,.,TRBJ2-7,15,CASSLSTAGLYEQYF,TGTGCCAGCAGCTTAAGCACTGCAGGGCTTTACGAGCAGTACTTC
TRBV2,.,.,TRBJ2-2,14,CAGRDTFSTGELFF,TGTGCCGGCCGGGACACTTTTAGCACCGGGGAGCTGTTTTTT
TRBV9,.,.,TRBJ2-4,15,CASSVGAQSKNIQYF,TGTGCCAGCAGCGTAGGGGCACAGTCCAAAAACATTCAGTACTTC
TRBV2,TRBD1,.,TRBJ1-4,14,CASKRQGTNEKLFF,TGTGCCAGTAAACGACAGGGGACTAATGAAAAACTGTTTTTT
TRBV7-9,TRBD2,.,TRBJ2-5,15,CASSPLGTSGQTQYF,TGTGCCAGCAGCCCACTCGGGACTAGCGGCCAGACCCAGTACTTC
TRBV19,.,.,TRBJ1-3,12,CASSGAGNTIYF,TGTGCCAGTAGCGGAGCTGGAAACACCATATATTTT
TRBV2,TRBD1,.,TRBJ1-2,16,CASRIRPGQGNYGYTF,TGTGCCAGCCGGATACGGCCGGGACAGGGGAACTATGGCTACACCTTC
TRBV2,.,few,TRBJ2-1,16,CASSGRVARGIGEQFF,TGTGCCAGCAGTGGGCGAGTAGCCCGAGGAATTGGTGAGCAGTTCTTC
TRBV5-1,.,.,TRBJ2-1,15,CASSLQGRGYNEQFF,TGCGCCAGCAGCTTACAGGGTCGGGGATATAATGAGCAGTTCTTC
TRBV19,TRBD1,.,TRBJ1-2,15,CASRNRDRGNYGYTF,TGTGCCAGTAGGAACCGGGACAGGGGAAACTATGGCTACACCTTC
TRBV4-3,TRBD2,.,TRBJ2-2,16,CASSPRGGANTGELFF,TGCGCCAGCAGCCCCCGGGGGGGGGCTAACACCGGGGAGCTGTTTTTT
TRBV5-1,TRBD2,.,TRBJ2-3,16,CASSATQRGPTDTQYF,TGCGCCAGCAGCGCCACTCAGCGGGGGCCCACAGATACGCAGTATTTT
TRBV5-4,TRBD1,.,TRBJ1-2,14,CASSPGGRDYGYTF,TGTGCCAGCAGTCCAGGGGGTCGGGACTATGGCTACACCTTC
TRBV2,.,.,TRBJ2-7,11,CASSLSYEQYF,TGTGCCAGCTCACTCTCCTACGAGCAGTACTTC
TRBV5-1,.,.,TRBJ1-4,16,CASSSEGQDAGEKLFF,TGCGCCAGCAGCTCGGAGGGTCAGGACGCGGGAGAAAAACTGTTTTTT